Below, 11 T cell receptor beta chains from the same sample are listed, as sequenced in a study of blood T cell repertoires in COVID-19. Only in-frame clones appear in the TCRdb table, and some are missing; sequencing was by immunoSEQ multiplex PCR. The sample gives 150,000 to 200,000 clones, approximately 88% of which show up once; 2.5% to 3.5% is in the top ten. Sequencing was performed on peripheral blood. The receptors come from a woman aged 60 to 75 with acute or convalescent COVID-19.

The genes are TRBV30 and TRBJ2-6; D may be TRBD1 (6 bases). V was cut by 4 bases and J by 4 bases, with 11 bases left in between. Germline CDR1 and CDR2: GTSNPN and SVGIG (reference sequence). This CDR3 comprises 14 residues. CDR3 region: CAWNSGVGANVLTF. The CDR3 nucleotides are TGTGCCTGGAATTCAGGGGTCGGGGCCAACGTCCTGACTTTC.

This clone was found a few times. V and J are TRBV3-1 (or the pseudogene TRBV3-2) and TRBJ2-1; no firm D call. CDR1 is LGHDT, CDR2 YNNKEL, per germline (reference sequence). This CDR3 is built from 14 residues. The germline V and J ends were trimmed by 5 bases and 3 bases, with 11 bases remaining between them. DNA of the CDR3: TGTGCCAGCAGCTTCTCGGTAGACTACAATGAGCAGTTCTTC. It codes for CASSFSVDYNEQFF.

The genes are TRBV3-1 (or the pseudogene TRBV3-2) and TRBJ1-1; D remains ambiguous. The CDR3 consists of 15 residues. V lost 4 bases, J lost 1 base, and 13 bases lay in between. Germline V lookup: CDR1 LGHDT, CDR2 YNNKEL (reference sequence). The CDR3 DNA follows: TGTGCCAGCAGCCTCCCTTCGACGGGGAACACTGAAGCTTTCTTT. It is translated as CASSLPSTGNTEAFF.

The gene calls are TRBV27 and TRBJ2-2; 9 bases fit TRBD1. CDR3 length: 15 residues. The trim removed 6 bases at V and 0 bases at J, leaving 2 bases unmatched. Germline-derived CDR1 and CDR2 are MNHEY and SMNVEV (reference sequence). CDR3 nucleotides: TGTGCCAGCAGGGGGACAGGGACGAACACCGGGGAGCTGTTTTTT. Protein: CASRGTGTNTGELFF.

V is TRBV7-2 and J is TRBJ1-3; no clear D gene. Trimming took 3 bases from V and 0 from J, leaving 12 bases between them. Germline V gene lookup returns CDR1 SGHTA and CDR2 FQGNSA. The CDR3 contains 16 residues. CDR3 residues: CASSLDSSSSGNTIYF. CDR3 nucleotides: TGTGCCAGCAGCTTGGACTCGAGCAGCTCTGGAAACACCATATATTTT.

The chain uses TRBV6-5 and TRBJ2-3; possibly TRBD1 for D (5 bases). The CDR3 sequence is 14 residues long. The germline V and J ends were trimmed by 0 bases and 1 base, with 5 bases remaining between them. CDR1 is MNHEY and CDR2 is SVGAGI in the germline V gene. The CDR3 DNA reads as TGTGCCAGCAGTTACTCGGGGCGCACAGATACGCAGTATTTT. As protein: CASSYSGRTDTQYF.

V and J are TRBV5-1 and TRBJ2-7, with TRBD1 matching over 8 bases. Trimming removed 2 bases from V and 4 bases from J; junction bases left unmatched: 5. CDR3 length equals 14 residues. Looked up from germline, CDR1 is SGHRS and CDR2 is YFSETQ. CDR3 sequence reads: CASSLQGVGYEQYF. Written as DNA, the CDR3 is TGCGCCAGCAGCTTACAGGGGGTTGGATACGAGCAGTACTTC.

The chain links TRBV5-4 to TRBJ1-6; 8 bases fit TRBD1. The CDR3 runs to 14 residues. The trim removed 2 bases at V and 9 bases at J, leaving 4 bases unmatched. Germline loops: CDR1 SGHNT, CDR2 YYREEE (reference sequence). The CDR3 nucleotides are TGTGCCAGCAGCTTACAGGGGGGGAGTTCACCCCTCCACTTT. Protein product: CASSLQGGSSPLHF.

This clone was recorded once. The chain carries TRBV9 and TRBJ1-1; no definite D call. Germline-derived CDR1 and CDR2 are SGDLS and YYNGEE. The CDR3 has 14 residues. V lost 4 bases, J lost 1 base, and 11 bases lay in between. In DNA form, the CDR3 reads TGTGCCAGCAGCCCATACGGGGAGAACACTGAAGCTTTCTTT. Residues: CASSPYGENTEAFF.

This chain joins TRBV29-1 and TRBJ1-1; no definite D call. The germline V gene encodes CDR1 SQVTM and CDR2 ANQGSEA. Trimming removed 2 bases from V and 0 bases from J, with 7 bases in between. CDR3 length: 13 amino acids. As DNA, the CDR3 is TGCAGCGTTGAACGCCACTTGAACACTGAAGCTTTCTTT. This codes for CSVERHLNTEAFF.

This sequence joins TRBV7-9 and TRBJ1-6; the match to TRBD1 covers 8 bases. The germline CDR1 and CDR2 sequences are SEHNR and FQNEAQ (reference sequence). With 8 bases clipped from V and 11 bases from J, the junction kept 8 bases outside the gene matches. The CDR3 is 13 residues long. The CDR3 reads CASLRDRLPPLHF. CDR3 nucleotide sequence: TGTGCCAGCTTAAGGGACAGGTTACCACCCCTCCACTTT.